This TCR beta chain was obtained from a study of vaccination and CD4 T cells after COVID-19. Background on the study: Researchers treated control cultures with a CEFX pool, an HIV-1 Nef pool, or no peptide. General study results and limits: The rise in median SARS-CoV-2-reactive clonotypes, from roughly 22 to 38, was not significant.

Time point denoted: late sampling 161 to 241 days after vaccination in three convalescent patients. The treatment was: approximately 9-day PBMC culture with coronavirus spike peptide pools or control peptides (ViraFEST assay). Once peptide pools had expanded antigen-specific T cells, ViraFEST sequenced TCRs. Per-well cultures of 1.5 million to 2 million PBMCs received roughly 9.8 IU/ml IL-2 and 10 ug/ml peptide pools. Cultured CD4+ T cell DNA underwent sequencing with the Oncomine TCR Beta short-read assay. TCRdb reprocessed the PCR reads via MiXCR and lists one record per CDR3 protein. The table shows 20,000 to 30,000 distinct CDR3 sequences, with 41% occurring only once. The CDR3 has 14 residues. Trimming at V came to 6 bases and at J to 8 bases, leaving 6 bases not matched to a gene. Germline assignment: CDR1 MDHEN and CDR2 SYDVKM. This clonotype turned up a few times. The antigen is undetermined.

The specimen comprised CD4+ T cells from blood, cultured in vitro, sampled about 7 months after SARS-CoV-2 vaccination. V is TRBV28 and J is TRBJ1-6, with TRBD1 matching 8 bases. The TCR comes from a human donor who had recovered from COVID-19. The CDR3 protein is CASRSGQGYSPLHF. Here the CDR3 DNA reads TGTGCCAGCAGGTCAGGACAGGGCTATTCACCCCTCCACTTT.